Reported below is one T cell receptor (beta chain). This receptor's antigen is unknown. Qualities for individual bases were not recorded, and no much larger clone is one base off. Trimming removed 4 bases from V and 2 bases from J; the gene matches leave 10 bases unexplained. For CDR1 and CDR2, the germline V gene lists SGDLS and YYNGEE. The CDR3 contains 16 residues, cysteine and phenylalanine counted. Solely the CDR3 DNA is kept, with 48 bases framed from the first base. Library construction relied on the immunoSEQ multiplex PCR assay. TCRdb stores this immuneACCESS table with in-frame sequences only. Part of the clones is absent; in the studies checked, under half of the shortfall reflects unresolved V genes, and no reason is known for the rest. Present in this sample are under 95,000 clones, approximately 81% of which were seen just once. Of the sample, roughly 2.7% is held by the ten largest clones.

These data originate in a study of PD-1 blockade in mismatch repair-deficient tumors (TCRdb year 2017). Regarding the complete study: Between late 2013 and late 2016, 75 to 95 consecutive patients with about 12 mismatch repair-deficient cancer types, all previously treated and progressing, were enrolled in the trial. Tumor-associated T cell clones in the peripheral blood of patients responding to PD-1 blockade were tracked using deep sequencing of TCR CDR3 regions. Overall results and qualifications from the work: Rapid expansion after pembrolizumab followed by contraction, generally before radiologic responses, was shown by tumor-resident clones, which were often undetectable in blood before treatment.

This specimen's time point label, interpreted: peripheral blood 12 weeks after first pembrolizumab dose. For each enrolled patient, mismatch repair deficiency was established using either polymerase chain reaction or immunohistochemistry. TCR sequencing was carried out for a few patients who responded to pembrolizumab therapy. Pembrolizumab PD-1 blockade was prospectively tested in advanced mismatch repair-deficient cancers, regardless of tissue of origin, in the phase II trial. Peripheral blood T cell samples were gathered serially, both before PD-1 blockade started and at multiple time points afterward. Blood sampling times were expressed in weeks after the first pembrolizumab dose.

The receptor chain draws on TRBV9 and TRBJ1-2; 8 bases in the middle match TRBD1. This TCR was sampled from an adult with mismatch repair-deficient cancer. The sample consisted of peripheral blood, taken 12 weeks after starting pembrolizumab. In nucleotides, the sequence is TGTGCCAGCAGCCCCGCCGGCGGACAGGGCAACTATGGCTACACCTTC. It translates to CASSPAGGQGNYGYTF.